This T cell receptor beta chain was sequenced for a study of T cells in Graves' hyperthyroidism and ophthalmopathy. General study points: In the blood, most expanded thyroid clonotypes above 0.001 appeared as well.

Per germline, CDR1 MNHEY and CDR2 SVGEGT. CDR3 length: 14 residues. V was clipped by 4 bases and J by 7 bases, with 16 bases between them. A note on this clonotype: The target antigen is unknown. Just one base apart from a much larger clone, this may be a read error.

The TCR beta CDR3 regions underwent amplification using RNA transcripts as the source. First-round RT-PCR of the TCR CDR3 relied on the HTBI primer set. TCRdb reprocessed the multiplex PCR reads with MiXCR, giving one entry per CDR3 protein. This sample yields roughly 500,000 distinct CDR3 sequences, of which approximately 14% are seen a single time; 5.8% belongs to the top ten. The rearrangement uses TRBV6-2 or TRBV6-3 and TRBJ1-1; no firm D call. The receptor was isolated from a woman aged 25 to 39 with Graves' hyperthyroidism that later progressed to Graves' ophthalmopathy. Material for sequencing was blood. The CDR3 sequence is CASSFGNLRVEAFF. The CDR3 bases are TGTGCCAGCAGTTTTGGGAACCTAAGGGTTGAAGCTTTCTTT.